This T cell receptor beta chain appears in the sequencing data of a study of blood T cell repertoires in COVID-19. Study in general: Acute and convalescent COVID-19 samples came from the United States, Italy and Spain. PBMCs, B-cell-depleted T cells, or T cells provided the cDNA or gDNA that made up the material.

The sample holds a few counts of this clone. CDR1 SGHAT and CDR2 FQNNGV come from the germline V gene. This CDR3 is 17 amino acids long. V shed 6 bases, J shed 1 base, and the junction held 6 bases outside the gene matches. Measured with immunoSEQ multiplex PCR; TCRdb has only the in-frame clones, and not every one. The sample holds about 210,000 clones; roughly 90% are singletons and the top ten take around 4.8%. This clonotype originated in a woman in her thirties or forties with acute or convalescent COVID-19. V gene TRBV11-2 combines with J gene TRBJ2-2; 12 positions agree with TRBD1. Sequencing used peripheral blood. The CDR3 loop reads CASRGTGGLKNTGELFF. CDR3 nucleotides: TGTGCCAGCAGGGGGACAGGGGGCTTGAAGAACACCGGGGAGCTGTTTTTT.